This TCR beta chain emerged from a study of blood T cells in healthy people across ages. Next came a second PCR, run for about 6 to 11 cycles, which used a sample-barcoded 5' primer along with a J-beta primer mix. TCRdb itself ran the 5' RACE reads through MiXCR, one entry per CDR3 protein. The sample lists about 1.6 million distinct CDR3 sequences; roughly a third were seen once. Germline lookup yields CDR1 LGHNA and CDR2 YNFKEQ. V lost 0 bases and J 0 bases, leaving 15 bases between the germline ends. The CDR3 totals 17 residues. The rearrangement uses TRBV4-2 and TRBJ2-7; a possible D gene is TRBD2 (6 bases). The sequence derives from a woman aged 25 to 45 in good health. The sequenced sample consisted of blood. CDR3 amino acids: CASSQDPTGGISYEQYF. The CDR3 coding sequence is TGTGCCAGCAGCCAAGATCCGACTGGCGGGATCTCCTACGAGCAGTACTTC.